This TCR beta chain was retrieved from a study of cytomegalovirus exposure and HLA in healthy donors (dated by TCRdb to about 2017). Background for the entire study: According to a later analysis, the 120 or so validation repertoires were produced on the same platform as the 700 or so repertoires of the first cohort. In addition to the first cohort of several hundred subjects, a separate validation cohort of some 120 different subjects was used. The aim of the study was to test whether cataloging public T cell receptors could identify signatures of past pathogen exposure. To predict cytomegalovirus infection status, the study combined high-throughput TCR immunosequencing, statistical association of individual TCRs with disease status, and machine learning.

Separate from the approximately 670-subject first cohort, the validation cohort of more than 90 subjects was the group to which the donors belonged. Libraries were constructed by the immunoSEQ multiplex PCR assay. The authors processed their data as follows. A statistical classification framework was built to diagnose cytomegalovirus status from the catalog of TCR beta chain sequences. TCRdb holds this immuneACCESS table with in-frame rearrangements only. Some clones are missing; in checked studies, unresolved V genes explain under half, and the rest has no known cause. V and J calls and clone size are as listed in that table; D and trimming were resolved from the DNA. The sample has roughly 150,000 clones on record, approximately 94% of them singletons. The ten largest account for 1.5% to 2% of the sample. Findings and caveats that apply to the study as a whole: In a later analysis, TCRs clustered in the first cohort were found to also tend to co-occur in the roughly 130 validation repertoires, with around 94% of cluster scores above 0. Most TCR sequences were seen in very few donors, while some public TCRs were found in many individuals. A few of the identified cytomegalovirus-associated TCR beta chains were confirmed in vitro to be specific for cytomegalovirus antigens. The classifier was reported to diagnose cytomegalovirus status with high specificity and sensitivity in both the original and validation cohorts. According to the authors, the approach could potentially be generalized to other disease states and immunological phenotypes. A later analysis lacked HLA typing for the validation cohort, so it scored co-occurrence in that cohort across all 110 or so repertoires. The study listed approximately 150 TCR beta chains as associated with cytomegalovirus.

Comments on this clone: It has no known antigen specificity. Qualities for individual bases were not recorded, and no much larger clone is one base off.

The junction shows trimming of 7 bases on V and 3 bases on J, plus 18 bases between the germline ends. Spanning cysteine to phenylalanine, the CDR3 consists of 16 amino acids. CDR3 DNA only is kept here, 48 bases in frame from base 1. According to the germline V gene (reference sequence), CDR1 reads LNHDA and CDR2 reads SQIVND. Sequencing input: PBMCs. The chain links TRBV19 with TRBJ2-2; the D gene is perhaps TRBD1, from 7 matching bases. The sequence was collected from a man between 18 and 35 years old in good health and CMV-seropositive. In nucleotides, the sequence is TGTGCCAGTACCCTGGAGGGGGCAGCATACACCGGGGAGCTGTTTTTT. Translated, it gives CASTLEGAAYTGELFF.